Following are 7 T cell receptor beta chains from one sample sequenced in a study of blood T cell repertoires in COVID-19. Sequencing was performed with immunoSEQ multiplex PCR; in TCRdb, only in-frame clones are kept and a portion is missing. The sample lists around 150,000 clones, over 70% occurring once. The sequenced material came from PBMCs or T cells enriched from blood (not recorded which). These receptors were collected from a woman in her sixties who had recovered from COVID-19.

This clone appeared a single time. J is TRBJ2-2 and V is TRBV6-5; D is perhaps TRBD2 (5 bases). CDR1 and CDR2 (germline): MNHEY, SVGAGI. V was cut by 0 bases and J by 7 bases, with 6 bases left in between. The CDR3 runs to 13 residues. This CDR3 is CASSYSGSGELFF. For the CDR3, the DNA is TGTGCCAGCAGTTACTCTGGGAGCGGGGAGCTGTTTTTT.

The V call is TRBV3-1 (or the pseudogene TRBV3-2), the J call TRBJ2-7, with 7 bases aligning to TRBD1. This CDR3 has 15 amino acids. The germline V gene has CDR1 LGHDT and CDR2 YNNKEL (reference sequence). V lost 2 bases, J lost 6 bases, and 10 bases stayed unmatched. The CDR3 DNA reads TGTGCCAGCAGCCAAACCAGACAGGGAATCGGCGAGCAGTACTTC. This encodes CASSQTRQGIGEQYF.

The rearrangement uses TRBV14 and TRBJ1-2, with 7 bases identical to TRBD1. The germline gives CDR1 SGHDN, CDR2 FVKESK. Trimming took 2 bases from V and 8 from J; bases not matched to a gene: 5. The CDR3 contains 13 residues. CDR3: CASSQNRGGGYTF. In nucleotides, the CDR3 is TGTGCCAGCAGCCAAAACAGGGGAGGCGGCTACACCTTC.

This chain links TRBV5-8 with TRBJ2-5, with D perhaps TRBD1 (5 bases). The CDR3 consists of 13 residues. V shed 1 base and J shed 5 bases, with 9 bases lying between them. Per the germline V gene, CDR1 is SGHTS and CDR2 is YDEGEE. The CDR3 loop reads CASSLSGLETQYF. The CDR3 bases are TGTGCCAGCAGCTTGTCAGGGTTGGAGACCCAGTACTTC.

This clone was recorded once. The gene calls are TRBV2 and TRBJ2-5; 9 bases map to TRBD1. The CDR3 sequence is 14 residues long. Germline V CDR1 and CDR2: SNHLY, FYNNEI. V dropped 6 bases and J dropped 4; count of bases not matched to a gene: 6. The CDR3, as DNA: TGTGCCAGCAGCGAGGACAGGGGAGGAGAGACCCAGTACTTC. Translation gives CASSEDRGGETQYF.

The chain uses TRBV5-5 and TRBJ2-5; D may be TRBD1 (6 bases). CDR1 SGHKS and CDR2 YYEKEE come from the germline V gene (reference sequence). CDR3 length: 15 amino acids. Trimming pared 0 bases from V and 7 bases from J, leaving 16 bases between. This CDR3 is CASSLGAGERGTQYF. DNA for the CDR3: TGTGCCAGCAGCTTGGGGGCAGGGGAAAGAGGGACCCAGTACTTC.

This clone was seen once. The chain has TRBV3-1 (or the pseudogene TRBV3-2) and TRBJ2-1; TRBD1 agrees at 10 bases. The germline V gene encodes CDR1 LGHDT and CDR2 YNNKEL (reference sequence). V was clipped by 4 bases and J by 6 bases; unmatched bases: 9. This CDR3 has 16 amino acids. The CDR3 DNA is TGTGCCAGCAGCCCGGAGGGGACAGGGGCGTCCAATGAGCAGTTCTTC. Translation: CASSPEGTGASNEQFF.